This T cell receptor beta chain appears in the sequencing data of a study of T-cell reconstitution after alpha-beta-depleted transplantation in children. Notes on the study in general: The main origin of T-cell counts and diversity one year after transplant was newly produced T cells.

A TCRbeta library incorporating unique molecular identifiers was prepared. TCRdb reprocessed the PCR reads with MiXCR, giving one entry per CDR3 protein. Of fewer than 400,000 distinct CDR3 sequences listed, over 20% are singletons. Remarks on this clonotype: The antigen is unknown.

This receptor was identified in a male patient under 18 who had a stem cell transplant for acute lymphoblastic leukemia, so the T cells may come from the graft donor. The sample was PBMCs, mostly from graft donor cells, taken 180 days after TCRalphabeta/CD19-depleted stem cell transplant.

The CDR3 sequence is CASSPLISGNTIYF. CDR3 bases: TGCGCCAGCAGCCCGCTGATCTCTGGAAACACCATATATTTT. The chain couples TRBV4-1 to TRBJ1-3; no definite D call. V was trimmed by 4 bases and J by 0 bases, leaving 7 bases between them. The CDR3 runs 14 residues. Per germline, CDR1 MGHRA and CDR2 YSYEKL.